These 11 T cell receptor beta chains came from one sample sequenced in a study of shared clonotypes between healthy human individuals. Only in-frame clones appear in the TCRdb table, and some are missing; sequencing was by immunoSEQ multiplex PCR. Here the sample spans about 660,000 clones, less than 85% being singletons. Sequenced input: memory CD4+ T cells sorted from blood. Specified subset: CD45RA-negative fraction. The receptors come from a woman aged 30 to 39 in good health.

The rearrangement links TRBV14 to TRBJ2-1; 11 bases are shared with TRBD2. Trimming at V came to 1 base and at J to 5 bases, leaving 10 bases not matched to a gene. Per the germline V gene, CDR1 is SGHDN and CDR2 is FVKESK. This CDR3 has 18 amino acids. CDR3 residues: CASSQVGSGRAGNNEQFF. The CDR3, as DNA: TGTGCCAGCAGCCAAGTGGGTAGCGGGAGGGCCGGCAACAATGAGCAGTTCTTC.

This clone was observed a few times. J is TRBJ2-7 and V is TRBV28; 7 bases are a match to TRBD1. Germline V gene lookup returns CDR1 MDHEN and CDR2 SYDVKM. CDR3 size: 16 residues. Trimming at V came to 2 bases and at J to 0 bases, leaving 7 bases not matched to a gene. CDR3 protein: CASSLTAGGLSYEQYF. The CDR3 bases are TGTGCCAGCAGTTTAACGGCAGGGGGTCTCTCCTACGAGCAGTACTTC.

The chain is built from TRBV5-1 and TRBJ2-7; D is uncertain. Germline V gene lookup returns CDR1 SGHRS and CDR2 YFSETQ. This CDR3 contains 14 residues. V lost 1 base and J 2 bases, leaving 10 bases between the germline ends. The CDR3, as DNA: TGCGCCAGCAGCTTGTACCCAACCACCTACGAGCAGTACTTC. Translation: CASSLYPTTYEQYF.

The chain carries TRBV4-2 and TRBJ1-2, with D possibly being TRBD1 (5 bases). V was pared by 4 bases and J by 4 bases, with 16 bases between. The CDR3 totals 15 residues. Germline V lookup: CDR1 LGHNA, CDR2 YNFKEQ. CDR3 loop: CASSPSLTGGYGYTF. In DNA form, the CDR3 reads TGTGCCAGCAGCCCCTCATTAACGGGGGGCTATGGCTACACCTTC.

The rearrangement joins TRBV2 to TRBJ1-1; no clear D gene. Germline CDR1 is SNHLY and CDR2 is FYNNEI. The CDR3 is 13 amino acids. The V end was cut by 7 bases, the J end by 8 bases, with 17 bases between. The CDR3 nucleotides are TGTGCCAGCATAGTGAGTGATAGTACCGAAGCTTTCTTT. Its translation is CASIVSDSTEAFF.

This chain uses TRBV18 with TRBJ2-7; D gene ambiguous. Germline values: CDR1 KGHSH, CDR2 LQKENI. The ends were cut back, 2 bases at V and 4 bases at J, with 9 bases in the middle. The CDR3 is made up of 13 amino acids. This CDR3 is CASSPKGRYEQYF. CDR3 in DNA: TGTGCCAGCTCACCAAAGGGAAGATACGAGCAGTACTTC. Together with reference TRBV18 and TRBJ2-7, the CDR3 gives the full variable domain: NAGVMQNPRHLVRRRGQEARLRCSPMKGHSHVYWYRQLPEEGLKFMVYLQKENIIDESGMPKERFSAEFPKEGPSILRIQQVVRGDSAAYFCASSPKGRYEQYFGPGTRLTVT.

The chain links TRBV10-2 to TRBJ2-5; 7 bases are a match to TRBD1. The V segment lost 3 bases and the J segment 1 base; nucleotides outside the gene matches: 2. The CDR3 sequence is 14 residues long. Germline V gene sequence: CDR1 WSHSY, CDR2 SAAADI. The CDR3 region has the DNA TGCGCCAGCAGTGACCGACAGGGCCAAGAGACCCAGTACTTC. Its protein product is CASSDRQGQETQYF.

The chain combines TRBV5-6 with TRBJ1-2; tentative D call: TRBD1 (6 bases). Between the trimmed V and J ends, which lost 0 bases and 2 bases, there was a span of 14 bases. CDR1 is SGHDT and CDR2 is YYEEEE in the germline V gene. CDR3 size: 16 residues. This chain's CDR3 is CASSLARGGRNYGYTF. CDR3 in DNA: TGTGCCAGCAGCTTGGCCAGAGGGGGGAGAAACTATGGCTACACCTTC. The whole variable domain, filled in from reference TRBV5-6 and TRBJ1-2, reads DAGVTQSPTHLIKTRGQQVTLRCSPKSGHDTVSWYQQALGQGPQFIFQYYEEEERQRGNFPDRFSGHQFPNYSSELNVNALLLGDSALYLCASSLARGGRNYGYTFGSGTRLTVV.

The rearrangement joins TRBV7-8 to TRBJ2-5; 7 nucleotides line up with TRBD2. V was clipped by 6 bases and J by 5 bases; unmatched bases: 6. Germline V gene lookup returns CDR1 SGHVS and CDR2 FQNEAQ. The CDR3 contains 13 residues. CDR3 DNA sequence: TGTGCCAGCAGTCTAATGGGAGGGGAGACCCAGTACTTC. Encoded protein: CASSLMGGETQYF.

The V and J genes are TRBV10-2 and TRBJ1-1; 7 nucleotides align to TRBD1. Germline V gene sequence: CDR1 WSHSY, CDR2 SAAADI. Trimming cost V 3 bases and J 7 bases; bases outside gene matches: 8. The CDR3 runs 14 residues. The CDR3 region is CASSDAGGAVEAFF. The CDR3 DNA reads TGCGCCAGCAGTGACGCAGGGGGTGCAGTTGAAGCTTTCTTT.

This CDR3 is CASSPRGQLNTEAFF. CDR3 bases: TGTGCCAGCTCACCAAGGGGACAGTTGAACACTGAAGCTTTCTTT. The chain carries TRBV18 and TRBJ1-1; 7 bases are shared with TRBD1. This CDR3 has 15 residues. With 2 bases clipped from V and 0 bases from J, the junction kept 3 bases outside the gene matches. The germline V gene has CDR1 KGHSH and CDR2 LQKENI. Filled out from reference TRBV18 and TRBJ1-1, the complete variable domain reads NAGVMQNPRHLVRRRGQEARLRCSPMKGHSHVYWYRQLPEEGLKFMVYLQKENIIDESGMPKERFSAEFPKEGPSILRIQQVVRGDSAAYFCASSPRGQLNTEAFFGQGTRLTVV.